Shown below are 17 T cell receptor beta chains from a single sample sequenced in a study of blood T cell repertoires in COVID-19. Using immunoSEQ multiplex PCR, the repertoire was profiled, and TCRdb retains in-frame clones only, with some absent. The sample contains about 500,000 clones, approximately 92% of which appear only once. Sequencing was performed on peripheral blood. The receptors were gathered from a man aged 18 to 30 with COVID-19, enrolled during active disease.

The chain recombines TRBV14 with TRBJ2-7, with 8 nucleotides matching TRBD1. V dropped 0 bases and J dropped 6; count of bases not matched to a gene: 10. Germline CDR1 SGHDN, CDR2 FVKESK. The CDR3 runs to 16 residues. DNA for the CDR3: TGTGCCAGCAGCCAAGAGAAGTGGACAGGGTATGTCGAGCAGTACTTC. Translated: CASSQEKWTGYVEQYF.

This chain links TRBV6-1 with TRBJ1-4, with D possibly TRBD1 on 5 matching bases. V was cut by 2 bases and J by 4 bases, with 11 bases left in between. The CDR3 is made up of 15 amino acids. Germline CDR1 MNHNS, CDR2 SASEGT. The CDR3 is CASSELQGGNEKLFF. The CDR3 nucleotides read TGTGCCAGCAGTGAATTGCAGGGCGGTAATGAAAAACTGTTTTTT.

The chain uses TRBV2 and TRBJ1-1, with a possible D match to TRBD1 (6 bases). Germline lookup yields CDR1 SNHLY and CDR2 FYNNEI. With 7 bases removed from V and 1 base from J, the gap between germline ends came to 13 bases. The CDR3 covers 14 residues. CDR3 region: CASTPGHPNTEAFF. CDR3 coding DNA: TGTGCCAGCACTCCGGGACACCCGAACACTGAAGCTTTCTTT.

This clone was recorded a few times. The chain employs TRBV7-2 and TRBJ2-3; D call uncertain. V lost 3 bases, J lost 10 bases, and 8 bases lay in between. The CDR3 totals 11 residues. Germline CDR1 is SGHTA and CDR2 is FQGNSA. In nucleotides, the CDR3 is TGTGCCAGCAGCTTTTACTTCGCGCAGTATTTT. This gives the protein CASSFYFAQYF.

The sample holds one count of this clone. This chain connects TRBV27 to TRBJ2-3, with 8 bases identical to TRBD1. Germline trimming cut 9 bases from V and 2 bases from J; bases unmatched to any gene: 10. The CDR3 consists of 15 residues. The germline V gene encodes CDR1 MNHEY and CDR2 SMNVEV (reference sequence). CDR3 DNA: TGTGCCAGTGCGTCCAGGGGGCCCTTCACAGATACGCAGTATTTT. Translation: CASASRGPFTDTQYF.

The gene calls are TRBV6-2 or TRBV6-3 and TRBJ2-7, with TRBD2 identical over 7 bases. CDR1 is MNHEY, CDR2 SVGEGT, per germline. The J segment lost 3 bases and the V segment lost 5 bases, leaving 4 bases of the junction unmatched. The CDR3 has 13 residues. In DNA form, the CDR3 reads TGTGCCAGCAGTCGGGACTATTTCTACGAGCAGTACTTC. Translating it yields CASSRDYFYEQYF.

The CDR3 DNA sequence: TGTGCCAGCAGTGAATCAACAGACTACGAGCAGTACTTC. It is translated as CASSESTDYEQYF. V and J are TRBV2 and TRBJ2-7; the D is unclear. Germline CDR1 reads SNHLY; CDR2 reads FYNNEI. The CDR3 spans 13 residues. Trimming took off 2 bases at V and 3 bases at J, with 8 bases between the two ends.

This chain connects TRBV19 to TRBJ2-7; 7 nucleotides match TRBD1. Looked up from germline, CDR1 is LNHDA and CDR2 is SQIVND (reference sequence). The CDR3 extends over 12 amino acids. The V gene end was trimmed by 8 bases and the J gene end by 3 bases; junction bases not matched to a gene: 4. The CDR3 spells CASGGQNYEQYF. CDR3 coding DNA: TGTGCCAGTGGGGGACAGAACTACGAGCAGTACTTC.

This chain joins TRBV6-1 and TRBJ1-5; TRBD1 matches 7 bases. This CDR3 is 16 amino acids long. The trim removed 2 bases at V and 2 bases at J, leaving 6 bases unmatched. Germline loops: CDR1 MNHNS, CDR2 SASEGT. Here the CDR3 DNA reads TGTGCCAGCAGTGAAAGTAGGCAGGGGGGCAATCAGCCCCAGCATTTT. This sequence encodes CASSESRQGGNQPQHF.

The CDR3 protein is CASSLQGILYEQYF. CDR3 nucleotides: TGTGCCAGCAGCTTACAGGGGATCCTCTACGAGCAGTACTTC. The V call is TRBV11-2, the J call TRBJ2-7; TRBD1 might be the D (6 bases). Germline assignment: CDR1 SGHAT and CDR2 FQNNGV. The CDR3 length is 14 residues. The V end lost 2 bases, the J end lost 3 bases, and 11 bases lay between the germline ends.

V gene TRBV4-1 combines with J gene TRBJ2-5; 10 bases map to TRBD1. The ends lost 5 bases at V and 2 bases at J; junction bases unmatched: 5. Germline V gives CDR1 MGHRA, CDR2 YSYEKL. The CDR3 runs 15 residues. CDR3 residues: CASSVTGGKQETQYF. DNA of the CDR3: TGCGCCAGCAGCGTGACAGGGGGCAAACAAGAGACCCAGTACTTC.

The rearrangement links TRBV18 to TRBJ2-5; TRBD1 matches 7 bases. The CDR3 has 15 amino acids. V was clipped by 3 bases and J by 3 bases; unmatched bases: 7. The germline gives CDR1 KGHSH, CDR2 LQKENI. The CDR3 nucleotides are TGTGCCAGCTCACCGGAGATAGGGGGCGAAGAGACCCAGTACTTC. Translated: CASSPEIGGEETQYF.

The gene calls are TRBV5-1 and TRBJ2-7, with 8 bases matching TRBD1. The CDR3 has 13 amino acids. V gave up 4 bases and J gave up 2 bases; unmatched junction bases: 2. Germline CDR1 reads SGHRS; CDR2 reads YFSETQ. CDR3: CASSETGAYEQYF. The CDR3 DNA follows: TGCGCCAGCAGCGAGACAGGGGCCTACGAGCAGTACTTC. The full variable domain, completed using reference TRBV5-1 and TRBJ2-7, is KAGVTQTPRYLIKTRGQQVTLSCSPISGHRSVSWYQQTPGQGLQFLFEYFSETQRNKGNFPGRFSGRQFSNSRSEMNVSTLELGDSALYLCASSETGAYEQYFGPGTRLTVT.

This sequence joins TRBV19 and TRBJ2-1; 10 bases map to TRBD2. CDR1 and CDR2 from the germline V gene are LNHDA and SQIVND (reference sequence). CDR3 length: 15 residues. V lost 3 bases to trimming and J lost 7 bases; unmatched junction nucleotides: 6. CDR3 residues: CASSIGSGRFNEQFF. The CDR3 coding sequence is TGTGCCAGTAGTATCGGTAGCGGGAGGTTTAATGAGCAGTTCTTC.

V gene TRBV3-1 (or the pseudogene TRBV3-2) combines with J gene TRBJ2-7; D call uncertain. CDR1 and CDR2 from the germline V gene are LGHDT and YNNKEL (reference sequence). V was pared by 4 bases and J by 3 bases, with 4 bases between. This CDR3 contains 11 residues. The CDR3 here is CASSRSYEQYF. The DNA of the CDR3 is TGTGCCAGCAGCCGTAGCTACGAGCAGTACTTC.

This clone was found once. The genes are TRBV5-1 and TRBJ2-3; D might be TRBD1 (5 bases). CDR1 is SGHRS and CDR2 is YFSETQ in the germline V gene. The CDR3 is 15 amino acids. V gave up 0 bases and J gave up 6 bases, with 14 bases separating them. CDR3: CASSLEAGLGDTQYF. The CDR3 nucleotides read TGCGCCAGCAGCTTGGAGGCAGGGCTTGGGGATACGCAGTATTTT.

This sequence joins TRBV2 and TRBJ1-5; D not certain. This CDR3 contains 12 residues. V lost 7 bases and J lost 5, with 9 bases in between. Germline assignment: CDR1 SNHLY and CDR2 FYNNEI. CDR3 residues: CASKERHQPQHF. The CDR3 bases are TGTGCCAGCAAGGAGCGGCATCAGCCCCAGCATTTT.